The next 5 T cell receptor beta chains were all read from a single sample in a study of shared clonotypes between healthy human individuals. Assay used: immunoSEQ multiplex PCR; TCRdb lists only in-frame clones, some missing. Of approximately 2,000,000 clones in the sample, 85% to 95% were seen once. The sample comprised naive CD4+ T cells from PBMCs. Subset denoted: CD45RA+ positively selected. Every receptor here comes from a man in his late teens or twenties in good health. Some clones in this sample may be carry-over from other donors' samples.

The chain links TRBV30 to TRBJ2-3; D might be TRBD2 (5 bases). The germline V and J ends were trimmed by 7 bases and 0 bases, with 14 bases remaining between them. Germline-derived CDR1 and CDR2 are GTSNPN and SVGIG (reference sequence). The CDR3 is 14 amino acids. The CDR3 loop reads CAYTGGSSTDTQYF. The CDR3 coding sequence is TGTGCCTACACGGGCGGGTCGAGCACAGATACGCAGTATTTT.

Comments on this clone: Given a far larger clone just one base away, this is likely a sequencing read error. J is TRBJ2-7 and V is TRBV11-2; 7 bases are shared with TRBD1. Trimming at V came to 5 bases and at J to 0 bases, leaving 4 bases not matched to a gene. Germline loops: CDR1 SGHAT, CDR2 FQNNGV. This CDR3 has 14 residues. The CDR3 region is CASSQTGSSYEQYF. As DNA, the CDR3 is TGTGCCAGCAGCCAGACAGGGAGCTCCTACGAGCAGTACTTC.

The chain is built from TRBV18 and TRBJ1-5; 7 bases map to TRBD1. With 2 bases clipped from V and 0 bases from J, the junction kept 13 bases outside the gene matches. The CDR3 spans 19 residues. Germline lookup yields CDR1 KGHSH and CDR2 LQKENI. CDR3 coding DNA: TGTGCCAGCTCACCAATCCGGGACAGAGTCGGGAATAGCAATCAGCCCCAGCATTTT. It specifies CASSPIRDRVGNSNQPQHF.

The gene calls are TRBV27 and TRBJ2-6; D is possibly TRBD1 or TRBD2 (5 bases each). The CDR3 runs 22 residues. V was shortened by 1 base and J by 0 bases, with 25 bases between the two germline ends. Germline V gene data show CDR1 as MNHEY and CDR2 as SMNVEV (reference sequence). CDR3 DNA: TGTGCCAGCAGTTTATTCTGGTTACCACCCGGGGCACCAAGCTCTGGGGCCAACGTCCTGACTTTC. It translates to CASSLFWLPPGAPSSGANVLTF.

V usage is TRBV15 and J usage is TRBJ2-7; possibly TRBD1 or TRBD2 for D (5 bases each). Germline loops: CDR1 LNHNV, CDR2 YYDKDF (reference sequence). The CDR3 covers 14 residues. Trimming removed 1 base from V and 2 bases from J, with 9 bases in between. CDR3 DNA sequence: TGTGCCACCAGCAGAGGGGGGAGACCCTACGAGCAGTACTTC. Protein sequence: CATSRGGRPYEQYF.